This entry describes one T cell receptor (beta chain). The entry originates in a study of blood T cell repertoires in COVID-19. About the research overall: PBMCs, B-cell-depleted T cells, or T cells provided the cDNA or gDNA that made up the material.

Participant-given clinical history determined each cohort assignment. Germline CDR1 MGHDK, CDR2 SYGVNS. Trimming stripped 6 bases from V and 0 bases from J, with 14 bases between. CDR3 length equals 15 residues. Methods used by the authors: Reference gene primer amplification yielded estimated nucleated cell counts. Here immunoSEQ multiplex PCR was the method, and the copy in TCRdb shows in-frame clones only, minus some. V and J calls and clone size are as listed in that table; D and trimming were resolved from the DNA. The top ten clones hold roughly 0.7% of a sample with approximately 480,000 clones, roughly 87% of them seen once.

The sequenced sample was PBMCs or T cells enriched from blood (not recorded which). The clonotype originates from a woman aged 18-30 years who had recovered from COVID-19. V gene TRBV25-1 combines with J gene TRBJ1-1, with unresolved D. The CDR3 here is CASRGGGKMNTEAFF. The DNA for the CDR3 is TGTGCCAGCAGGGGAGGAGGGAAGATGAACACTGAAGCTTTCTTT. Looking up the rest from reference TRBV25-1 and TRBJ1-1 gives the full variable domain: EADIYQTPRYLVIGTGKKITLECSQTMGHDKMYWYQQDPGMELHLIHYSYGVNSTEKGDLSSESTVSRIRTEHFPLTLESARPSHTSQYLCASRGGGKMNTEAFFGQGTRLTVV.